These T cell receptor beta chains were read from a single sample in a study of identifying expanded T cells in peripheral blood. The protocol was immunoSEQ multiplex PCR, while the TCRdb copy is restricted to in-frame clones and leaves out a portion. The sample has roughly 100,000 clones, approximately 88% seen once. The source material was blood. Every receptor here comes from a person aged 18 to 70 in good health. Each CDR3 is given with its conserved first and last residue. A D gene is named only where the DNA matches it firmly. Clone size is not always given. Where it is, it says once, few, many or a class for expanded clones.

CDR3aa | CDR3nt | abundance | v_gene | d_gene | j_gene
CAISERSENTGELFF | TGTGCCATCAGTGAGCGGAGCGAGAACACCGGGGAGCTGTTTTTT | NA | TRBV10-3 | NA | TRBJ2-2
CASRDRSMNTEAFF | TGTGCCAGCAGGGACAGGTCTATGAACACTGAAGCTTTCTTT | NA | TRBV6-5 | TRBD1 | TRBJ1-1
CASRRGSQETQYF | TGTGCCAGCAGAAGGGGCAGTCAAGAGACCCAGTACTTC | NA | TRBV7-9 | NA | TRBJ2-5
CATSDFEQFF | TGTGCCACCTCAGACTTTGAGCAGTTCTTC | NA | TRBV7-9 | NA | TRBJ2-1
CASSLGYYNEQFF | TGTGCCAGCAGTTTAGGGTACTACAATGAGCAGTTCTTC | NA | TRBV27 | NA | TRBJ2-1
CAWSPSGNTIYF | TGTGCCTGGAGTCCCTCTGGAAACACCATATATTTT | NA | TRBV30 | NA | TRBJ1-3
CASSLEDRGGETQYF | TGTGCCAGCAGCTTGGAAGACAGGGGAGGGGAGACCCAGTACTTC | few | TRBV5-8 | NA | TRBJ2-5
CASRPTGFTEAFF | TGTGCCAGCAGACCGACAGGTTTTACTGAAGCTTTCTTT | NA | TRBV25-1 | NA | TRBJ1-1
CASSFTGNSNQPQHF | TGTGCCAGCAGTTTTACAGGGAATAGCAATCAGCCCCAGCATTTT | NA | TRBV6-6 | NA | TRBJ1-5
CASSPPAGSSYNEQFF | TGTGCCAGCAGCCCCCCAGCGGGGAGCTCCTACAATGAGCAGTTCTTC | once | TRBV7-9 | TRBD2 | TRBJ2-1
CASSLLVGGNTEAFF | TGTGCCAGCAGTTTATTAGTAGGGGGCAACACTGAAGCTTTCTTT | NA | TRBV28 | TRBD1 | TRBJ1-1
CASIDRRAGDTEAFF | TGTGCCAGCATCGATCGACGGGCAGGGGACACTGAAGCTTTCTTT | NA | TRBV5-6 | NA | TRBJ1-1
CASSYSQGSYEQYF | TGTGCCAGCAGTTACTCACAGGGGTCCTACGAGCAGTACTTC | NA | TRBV6-5 | TRBD1 | TRBJ2-7
CASRSGRYNEQFF | TGTGCCAGTAGGAGCGGGAGGTACAATGAGCAGTTCTTC | NA | TRBV19 | TRBD2 | TRBJ2-1
CASRLTGKSKSDEQYF | TGTGCCAGCAGATTGACAGGGAAGAGTAAGTCAGACGAGCAGTACTTC | few | TRBV7-9 | TRBD1 | TRBJ2-7
CASSLKGTVNEKLFF | TGCGCCAGCAGCTTGAAGGGGACAGTAAATGAAAAACTGTTTTTT | NA | TRBV5-1 | TRBD1 | TRBJ1-4
CASSLIADSEEQFF | TGTGCCAGCAGTTTAATAGCGGATAGCGAAGAGCAGTTCTTC | NA | TRBV27 | NA | TRBJ2-1
CASRIPGQQLSSYEQYF | TGTGCCAGCAGAATTCCGGGACAGCAACTTAGCTCCTACGAGCAGTACTTC | NA | TRBV28 | TRBD1 | TRBJ2-7
CASSSTGKGWEKLFF | TGTGCCAGCAGTTCTACTGGAAAAGGGTGGGAAAAACTGTTTTTT | few | TRBV6-5 | NA | TRBJ1-4
CSVELQGGPNTEAFF | TGCAGCGTTGAACTACAAGGTGGACCGAACACTGAAGCTTTCTTT | NA | TRBV29-1 | NA | TRBJ1-1
CASILGQGNNEQFF | TGTGCCAGCATATTAGGACAGGGAAACAATGAGCAGTTCTTC | NA | TRBV6-1 | TRBD1 | TRBJ2-1
CASSEIRDGYTF | TGTGCCAGCAGTGAAATCCGGGATGGCTACACCTTC | NA | TRBV2 | NA | TRBJ1-2
CASSVREPYEQFF | TGTGCCAGCAGCGTTCGCGAACCGTATGAGCAGTTCTTC | NA | TRBV9 | NA | TRBJ2-1
CASSWEGYEQYF | TGTGCCAGCAGCTGGGAGGGCTACGAGCAGTACTTC | NA | TRBV5-6 | TRBD2 | TRBJ2-7
CASSVNAYEQYF | TGTGCCAGCAGCGTGAATGCCTACGAGCAGTACTTC | NA | TRBV9 | NA | TRBJ2-7
CASSEQGPGVDTQYF | TGCGCCAGCAGCGAGCAAGGTCCAGGCGTAGATACGCAGTATTTT | once | TRBV10-1 | NA | TRBJ2-3
CASGLFGSSLDTQYF | TGTGCTAGTGGTCTCTTTGGGTCCTCCCTCGATACGCAGTATTTT | NA | TRBV12-5 | NA | TRBJ2-3
CASSQPSPNEQFF | TGCGCCAGCAGCCAGCCTTCCCCTAATGAGCAGTTCTTC | NA | TRBV4-1 | NA | TRBJ2-1
CASSMRPLNTEAFF | TGTGCCAGTAGTATGAGGCCCTTGAACACTGAAGCTTTCTTT | NA | TRBV19 | NA | TRBJ1-1
CASSDRQGSTEAFF | TGTGCCAGCAGTGACCGACAGGGCTCCACTGAAGCTTTCTTT | NA | TRBV6-1 | TRBD1 | TRBJ1-1
CSVGRREDEKLFF | TGCAGCGTCGGACGCAGGGAGGATGAAAAACTGTTTTTT | NA | TRBV29-1 | NA | TRBJ1-4
CSVAPLDRWGNEQFF | TGCAGCGTCGCCCCACTCGATCGCTGGGGCAATGAGCAGTTCTTC | medium-sized | TRBV29-1 | NA | TRBJ2-1
CASIEAVGWTEAFF | TGTGCCAGCATCGAGGCAGTGGGTTGGACTGAAGCTTTCTTT | NA | TRBV6-5 | NA | TRBJ1-1
CASSLPPYSYGYTF | TGTGCCAGCAGCTTACCTCCTTACAGCTATGGCTACACCTTC | NA | TRBV13 | NA | TRBJ1-2
CASSWDRGPNYEQYF | TGTGCCAGCAGCTGGGACAGGGGCCCAAACTACGAGCAGTACTTC | NA | TRBV11-2 | TRBD1 | TRBJ2-7
CASSRPSGDPGELFF | TGTGCCAGCAGCAGGCCTAGCGGAGACCCCGGGGAGCTGTTTTTT | NA | TRBV5-4 | TRBD2 | TRBJ2-2
CASSLDYSYEQYF | TGTGCCAGCAGCTTAGACTACTCCTACGAGCAGTACTTC | NA | TRBV11-3 | NA | TRBJ2-7
CASTPTSGLPSSYNEQFF | TGTGCCAGCACCCCGACTAGCGGCCTCCCAAGCTCCTACAATGAGCAGTTCTTC | NA | TRBV28 | TRBD2 | TRBJ2-1
CASSRRLGSEEKLFF | TGTGCCAGCAGCAGGAGGCTCGGGTCGGAAGAAAAACTGTTTTTT | NA | TRBV5-6 | NA | TRBJ1-4
CASSEGETQYF | TGTGCCAGCAGCGAAGGGGAGACCCAGTACTTC | once | TRBV7-2 | NA | TRBJ2-5
CASSQTGVHGYTF | TGTGCCAGCTCCCAGACAGGGGTTCACGGCTACACCTTC | once | TRBV18 | TRBD1 | TRBJ1-2
CASSLTDRANTEAFF | TGTGCCAGCTCACTCACTGACAGGGCGAACACTGAAGCTTTCTTT | NA | TRBV18 | TRBD1 | TRBJ1-1
CASSLGIGKGEQYF | TGCGCCAGCAGCTTGGGAATCGGAAAGGGCGAGCAGTACTTC | NA | TRBV5-1 | NA | TRBJ2-7
CASSSPKQGRYQPQHF | TGTGCCAGCAGTTCACCAAAACAGGGCAGATATCAGCCCCAGCATTTT | NA | TRBV28 | NA | TRBJ1-5
CASSLGSGRVGEETQYF | TGTGCCAGCAGTTTAGGTAGCGGGAGGGTCGGCGAAGAGACCCAGTACTTC | few | TRBV28 | TRBD2 | TRBJ2-5
CASSPRGGVREQYF | TGTGCCAGTAGTCCGCGTGGCGGGGTGAGGGAGCAGTACTTC | NA | TRBV19 | NA | TRBJ2-7
CASSHEGRNTEAFF | TGCGCCAGCAGCCATGAAGGAAGGAACACTGAAGCTTTCTTT | NA | TRBV5-1 | NA | TRBJ1-1
CSVGLFSKETQYF | TGCAGCGTTGGGCTTTTCAGTAAAGAGACCCAGTACTTC | NA | TRBV29-1 | NA | TRBJ2-5
CASSQAQAYGGYTF | TGCGCCAGCAGCCAAGCACAGGCATATGGTGGATACACCTTC | NA | TRBV4-1 | NA | TRBJ1-2
CASSERGYEQYF | TGCGCCAGCAGTGAGAGAGGCTACGAGCAGTACTTC | NA | TRBV10-1 | NA | TRBJ2-7
CASSLTGESHNEQFF | TGTGCCAGCAGCTTGACAGGGGAATCTCACAATGAGCAGTTCTTC | few | TRBV7-3 | TRBD1 | TRBJ2-1
CASSVEPGKHGYTF | TGTGCCAGCAGCGTAGAGCCAGGGAAGCATGGCTACACCTTC | NA | TRBV9 | NA | TRBJ1-2
CASSIDSGSLDEQFF | TGTGCCAGTAGTATAGATAGCGGGAGTCTGGATGAGCAGTTCTTC | NA | TRBV19 | TRBD2 | TRBJ2-1
CASSLQGRRMNTEAFF | TGTGCCAGCAGCCTTCAGGGTCGGAGGATGAACACTGAAGCTTTCTTT | once | TRBV7-9 | NA | TRBJ1-1
CASSSPDRVETQYF | TGTGCCAGCAGCAGCCCGGACAGGGTGGAGACCCAGTACTTC | once | TRBV28 | TRBD1 | TRBJ2-5